Here is one T cell receptor (beta chain) with its context. No cognate antigen has been identified for it. Base-call qualities are not available, and no considerably larger clone is one nucleotide away. Trimming costs V 5 bases and J 5 bases, and their ends lie 10 bases apart. CDR1 and CDR2, looked up from the germline V gene (reference sequence), are MNHEY and SMNVEV. From cysteine to phenylalanine, the CDR3 is 13 amino acids long. Kept here is only the CDR3 DNA, which spans 39 bases and is read in frame from base 1. The study profiled bulk TCR beta-chain repertoires in matched peripheral blood, tumor and adjacent normal breast tissue taken from some 17 patients with early-stage breast cancer. Before surgery, about 5-10 mL of whole blood was collected in EDTA tubes and processed within 2 hours. Ficoll-Paque centrifugation in SepMate-50 tubes was used to isolate peripheral blood mononuclear cells. PBMCs were cryopreserved in aliquots of about 2 to 4 million cells in around 90% FBS with about 10% DMSO and kept in liquid nitrogen. The Qiagen AllPrep DNA/RNA Mini kit was used for genomic DNA extraction.

Each sample was amplified in two independent genomic DNA replicates, using approximately 550 ng for blood and 1.5 ug for tumor or normal breast. Following the manufacturer's instructions, the ImmunoSeq Intro kit was used to carry out TCRB sequencing on genomic DNA. For absolute quantification, the 31-cycle multiplex PCR included proprietary primers along with spike-in control sequences. Single-end 150-bp reads were used to sequence an 87-bp fragment spanning the CDR3 and the flanking V and J genes. Each lane of an Illumina MiSeq running version 3.0 chemistry carried seven multiplexed samples, with two replicates apiece. Regarding the original processing steps: The vendor's proprietary pipeline handled the raw data processing, merging both replicates into a single result for each sample. To define clonotypes, the study grouped productive rearrangements that shared the V-gene family, CDR3 amino acid sequence and J-gene segment. To compute clonality, the normalized Shannon entropy (Pielou evenness) of TCRB abundances was subtracted from 1. To estimate T cell density, the total number of templates was divided by the number of input cells, which was inferred from the amount of DNA input. Total repertoire diversity and clonality were estimated with Recon using default parameters. A clonotype was considered tumor-enriched if its abundance in tumor exceeded 0.1% and was at least 32-fold higher than its abundance in normal breast. Here the immuneACCESS table is served through TCRdb, limited to in-frame sequences with V and J called. Missing clones are a known gap in these copies; in checked studies unresolved V genes cover under half, and the rest lacks a known reason. The DNA gave D and trimming, while V, J and clone size come from that table. For this sample the table gives 69,000 or so clones, of which 80% were detected only once. Around 5% of the sample comes from the top ten.

This record belongs to a study of early stage breast cancer tumors (dated by TCRdb to about 2017). In terms of the full investigation: Of the roughly 15 invasive breast tumors, 12 to 13 were found to be estrogen receptor-positive, progesterone receptor-positive and HER2-negative. Of the roughly 12 ER+/PR+/HER2- tumors, eight were classified as invasive ductal carcinomas and four as invasive lobular carcinomas. The average read coverage per sample was approximately 9.9-fold. The samples as a whole yielded 2 million to 3 million detected templates, corresponding to nearly 1,100,000 unique clonotypes.

What the work shows at the level of the full study, not this receptor alone: Compared with adjacent normal breast tissue, tumors had roughly 2.5-fold higher T cell density and higher clonality. Bulk genomic DNA sequencing of unsorted cells missed chain pairing and functional markers such as CD4, CD8 and FOXP3. Because the cohort was small, analysis by tumor subtype was not possible. Enriched TCRB sequences shared across patients were found to be mostly commonly generated sequences that were unlikely to play an important role in the tumor microenvironment. Repertoires from blood and normal breast were more alike than repertoires from blood and tumor, and in about 90% of the 16 patients, comparing each tissue with blood separated tumor from normal.

The receptor was derived from a person in their 40s with breast cancer. The sample was blood. The V and J genes are TRBV27 and TRBJ1-5; TRBD1 is perhaps the D gene, given 6 matching bases. The CDR3 loop reads CASSIQGYQPQHF. The DNA reads as follows: TGTGCCAGCAGTATACAGGGTTATCAGCCCCAGCATTTT.